The source of this TCR beta chain is a study of graft-versus-host responses after intestinal transplantation (dated by TCRdb to the early 2020s). As for the study more broadly: Multivisceral, liver-intestinal, or isolated intestinal transplants were received by the recipients. Every recipient was given anti-thymocyte globulin induction, followed by about three years of maintenance tacrolimus and steroids. After intestinal transplantation, graft-versus-host and host-versus-graft alloreactive T cell clones were followed in the graft, circulation and bone marrow using bulk TCR-beta CDR3 sequencing. Alloreactive clones were identified by sequencing pre-transplant mixed lymphocyte reaction products and comparing them with unstimulated pre-transplant donor and recipient T cells. The cohort enrolled 20 to 25 intestinal transplant recipients including one retransplant, and a few patients lacking pretransplant specimens were excluded. Donor T cell macrochimerism was defined as a peak of at least 4% donor T cells among recipient peripheral blood mononuclear cells. Samples from three later patients were sequenced in-house on an Illumina MiSeq with MiXCR processing rather than by the commercial service.

Broad study findings and their caveats: The relatively low number and heterogeneity of intestinal transplant patients limited the conclusions. GvH clones were detected in recipient bone marrow, and some appeared earlier in ileal mucosa or blood, consistent with an intestinal mucosal origin. Early after transplant, peak levels of circulating GvH clones were associated with declines in HvG clones. In the allografts of patients with donor T cell macrochimerism, GvH to HvG T cell clonal ratios were high.

Explained via the paper, the time point label denotes: cells obtained before transplantation from donor or recipient. CD3+CD4+ and CD3+CD8+ populations were FACS-sorted from unstimulated pre-transplant donor and recipient cells taken from spleen or lymph nodes. With respect to this clone: Its target antigen remains unknown. No base qualities exist here, and no much larger clone lies one base off it.

Library creation used the immunoSEQ multiplex PCR assay. For most patients, genomic DNA was isolated using the Qiagen DNeasy Blood and Tissue Kit and was shipped frozen to Adaptive Biotechnologies for TCR sequencing. High-throughput TCR-beta CDR3 sequencing of genomic DNA from most patients was performed by Adaptive Biotechnologies. The original methods were these. TCR sequencing data for around 19 patients were retrieved from Adaptive's ImmunoSEQ software; a few other patients were processed with MiXCR and VDJtools. To correct CD4 versus CD8 sorting errors, sequences present in both subsets at a frequency ratio below 5:1 were removed. CDR3 nucleotide sequences shared between donor and recipient were removed because their origin could not be assigned. Alloreactive clones required at least 2-fold expansion over unstimulated cells and minimum CFSE-low frequency of 0.002% (template counts) or 0.001% (read counts). A clone was considered mappable if detected in the sequenced pre-transplant spleen, lymph node, or MLR CFSE-low populations of the donor or recipient. Cumulative frequency of alloreactive clones was calculated as a percentage of all sequences weighted by copy number. The table was pulled from immuneACCESS by TCRdb, which kept in-frame rearrangements only. Such tables lose some clones; where checked, under half of the loss comes from unresolved V genes, and the rest has no known cause. The V and J calls and clone size are taken from that table; D and trimming were inferred from the DNA. Recorded for this sample are 100,000 or so clones; approximately 92% of them occurred a single time. Together, the top ten hold 1% to 1.4% of the sample.

The CDR3 spans 14 residues, from the cysteine through the phenylalanine. CDR3 DNA only is kept here, 42 bases in frame from base 1. From the germline V gene, CDR1 is SGHRS and CDR2 is YFSETQ. V ends up 2 bases short and J 4 bases short, with an unmatched junction base count of 5. The clonotype was recovered from a human donor who was the organ donor for an intestinal transplant. The specimen comprised unstimulated CD8+ T cells sorted from spleen or lymph node cells, sampled before transplant. The chain employs TRBV5-1 and TRBJ1-2, with 7 bases matching TRBD1. The sequenced DNA is TGCGCCAGCAGCTTCCTAGACAGGGTCTATGGCTACACCTTC. Translated, this is CASSFLDRVYGYTF.